Below, 29 T cell receptor beta chains from the same sample are listed, as sequenced in a study of Ad26.COV2.S vaccination and SARS-CoV-2 variants. This sample's treatment: some 20 received Ad26.COV2.S at low or high dose, single or two shots; about 5 received placebo; per-sample allocation not given. Day 63 after the first injection of vaccine or placebo was the sampling time. Some clones are missing from TCRdb's copy, which holds only in-frame ones; the method was immunoSEQ multiplex PCR. This sample has about 680,000 clones; roughly 90% occur once, and the top ten carry about 1.5%. Here the sequenced sample was peripheral blood, taken in a trial of Ad26.COV2.S vaccine versus placebo. The receptor source for this set is a person between 18 and 65 years old who received the Ad26.COV2.S COVID-19 vaccine or a placebo.

The chain couples TRBV25-1 to TRBJ1-6, with D hard to call. The CDR3 has 13 amino acids. The V and J ends lost 5 bases and 6 bases respectively, with 8 bases between them. Germline loops: CDR1 MGHDK, CDR2 SYGVNS. This CDR3 reads CASSIRTNSPLHF. CDR3 nucleotides: TGTGCCAGCAGTATCAGAACTAATTCACCCCTCCACTTT. Full variable domain (missing parts from reference TRBV25-1 and TRBJ1-6): EADIYQTPRYLVIGTGKKITLECSQTMGHDKMYWYQQDPGMELHLIHYSYGVNSTEKGDLSSESTVSRIRTEHFPLTLESARPSHTSQYLCASSIRTNSPLHFGNGTRLTVT.

This chain connects TRBV30 to TRBJ2-7; 9 positions match TRBD1. This CDR3 has 14 amino acids. Germline V gene sequence: CDR1 GTSNPN, CDR2 SVGIG (reference sequence). V shed 4 bases, J shed 6 bases, and the junction held 10 bases outside the gene matches. The CDR3 here is CAWTHTQGASEQYF. CDR3 sequence (DNA): TGTGCCTGGACGCACACACAGGGGGCAAGCGAGCAGTACTTC.

The V call is TRBV29-1, the J call TRBJ2-7; D remains unclear. The CDR3 loop spans 11 amino acids. CDR1 and CDR2 (germline): SQVTM, ANQGSEA. V dropped 6 bases and J dropped 3 bases, with 9 bases sitting between them. Here the CDR3 reads CSVRKGYEQYF. In DNA, the CDR3 is TGCAGCGTGAGGAAGGGCTACGAGCAGTACTTC.

This clone was counted once. The genes are TRBV5-4 and TRBJ2-7, with D perhaps matching TRBD2 (5 bases). The V and J ends lost 4 bases and 9 bases respectively, with 17 bases between them. Germline V CDR1 and CDR2: SGHNT, YYREEE (reference sequence). The CDR3 loop spans 13 amino acids. The DNA of the CDR3 is TGTGCCAGCAGCAACCGACTAAATAGGATGCAGTACTTC. Its translation: CASSNRLNRMQYF.

The DNA of the CDR3 is TGTGCCAGCAGCCAAAGGATTAGTCCCACTGAAGCTTTCTTT. This gives the protein CASSQRISPTEAFF. V is TRBV4-2 and J is TRBJ1-1; D ambiguous. Trimming removed 2 bases from V and 4 bases from J, with 11 bases in between. The V gene's germline CDR1 is LGHNA and CDR2 YNFKEQ. The CDR3 contains 14 residues.

The J gene is TRBJ2-3, the V gene TRBV6-5; D possibly corresponds to TRBD1 (6 bases). Deletions cut 5 bases from V and 2 bases from J, with 11 bases between. CDR3 length: 14 residues. In germline, CDR1 is MNHEY, CDR2 SVGAGI. This chain's CDR3 is CASSQGWFTDTQYF. CDR3 in DNA: TGTGCCAGCAGTCAGGGGTGGTTCACAGATACGCAGTATTTT.

A single count supports this clone. The chain employs TRBV19 and TRBJ2-3; perhaps D is TRBD1 or TRBD2 (5 bases each). This CDR3 comprises 15 residues. Germline-derived CDR1 and CDR2 are LNHDA and SQIVND (reference sequence). V was pared by 8 bases and J by 0 bases, with 15 bases between. The DNA of the CDR3 is TGTGCCAGTTCGGGGCCCTGGACTAGCACAGATACGCAGTATTTT. It codes for CASSGPWTSTDTQYF.

The chain employs TRBV24-1 and TRBJ2-2; a weak D match, TRBD1 (6 bases). The CDR3 is 15 amino acids. V was cut by 2 bases and J by 4 bases, with 10 bases left in between. CDR1 KGHDR and CDR2 SFDVKD come from the germline V gene. CDR3 protein: CATSDSRTVTGELFF. The CDR3 DNA sequence: TGTGCCACCAGTGATTCAAGGACAGTCACCGGGGAGCTGTTTTTT.

The chain combines TRBV5-4 with TRBJ2-5, with 8 nucleotides matching TRBD1. This CDR3 is built from 15 residues. V shed 5 bases and J 7 bases; nucleotides not matched to a gene: 13. CDR1 and CDR2 from the germline V gene are SGHNT and YYREEE (reference sequence). The DNA of the CDR3 is TGTGCCAGCAGAAACCGGGACAGGCCTTTGGGGACCCAGTACTTC. Translation: CASRNRDRPLGTQYF.

V usage is TRBV7-2 and J usage is TRBJ1-4; 8 bases line up with TRBD1. V lost 1 base, J lost 7 bases, and 5 bases stayed unmatched. The CDR3 contains 15 residues. The V gene's germline CDR1 is SGHTA and CDR2 FQGNSA. In DNA form, the CDR3 reads TGTGCCAGCAGCTTAGTACAGGGGGAACTTGAAAAACTGTTTTTT. This codes for CASSLVQGELEKLFF.

The rearrangement uses TRBV11-1 and TRBJ1-6, with D uncertain. The CDR3 runs to 12 residues. The V gene's germline CDR1 is SGHAT and CDR2 FQDESV (reference sequence). Between the trimmed V and J ends, which lost 5 bases and 8 bases, there was a span of 7 bases. The CDR3 DNA reads as TGTGCCAGCAGCCGAACTGATTCACCCCTCCACTTT. It codes for CASSRTDSPLHF.

This clone has just a few counts. This chain connects TRBV6-1 to TRBJ1-1, with D unclear. CDR1 and CDR2 from the germline V gene are MNHNS and SASEGT. Trimming stripped 3 bases from V and 2 bases from J, with 10 bases between. The CDR3 loop spans 14 amino acids. The CDR3 loop is CASSEASVNTEAFF. The CDR3, as DNA: TGTGCCAGCAGTGAGGCATCAGTTAACACTGAAGCTTTCTTT.

The genes are TRBV24-1 and TRBJ2-5, with D perhaps TRBD2 (5 bases). This CDR3 comprises 16 residues. The germline gives CDR1 KGHDR, CDR2 SFDVKD. Trimming shortened V by 6 bases and J by 3 bases, and 19 bases separated the two germline ends. The CDR3 loop is CATSRSRGLTEETQYF. Written as DNA, the CDR3 is TGTGCCACCAGTCGTTCGAGAGGGCTAACGGAAGAGACCCAGTACTTC.

The chain couples TRBV5-1 to TRBJ2-2, with D unresolved. The CDR3 extends over 13 amino acids. The germline V gene encodes CDR1 SGHRS and CDR2 YFSETQ. V was shortened by 2 bases and J by 0 bases, with 2 bases between the two germline ends. CDR3 region: CASSLTNTGELFF. CDR3 bases: TGCGCCAGCAGCTTAACGAACACCGGGGAGCTGTTTTTT.

The chain employs TRBV11-2 and TRBJ2-7; no clear D gene. The CDR3 is 13 residues long. V was trimmed by 4 bases and J by 1 base, leaving 8 bases between them. The germline gives CDR1 SGHAT, CDR2 FQNNGV. CDR3: CASSSLGSYEQYF. Written as DNA, the CDR3 is TGTGCCAGCAGCTCCCTGGGGTCCTACGAGCAGTACTTC.

This clone was picked up one time. The chain recombines TRBV7-2 with TRBJ2-3, with D hard to call. The CDR3 totals 16 residues. Trimming took 1 base from V and 2 from J, leaving 13 bases between them. Per germline, CDR1 SGHTA and CDR2 FQGNSA. The CDR3 sequence is CASSLVWVEYTDTQYF. The DNA for the CDR3 is TGTGCCAGCAGCTTAGTCTGGGTGGAATACACAGATACGCAGTATTTT.

The J gene is TRBJ2-7, the V gene TRBV5-8; 7 bases are shared with TRBD2. Germline lookup yields CDR1 SGHTS and CDR2 YDEGEE. This CDR3 is built from 16 residues. V lost 4 bases, J lost 5 bases, and 15 bases stayed unmatched. CDR3 protein: CASSGGDPRFIDEQYF. The CDR3 DNA follows: TGTGCCAGCAGCGGGGGGGACCCGCGCTTTATCGACGAGCAGTACTTC.

DNA for the CDR3: TGTGCCAGCAGCCAAGTCGGGGGGAGGAACACCGGGGAGCTGTTTTTT. This encodes CASSQVGGRNTGELFF. The genes are TRBV14 and TRBJ2-2; TRBD2 matches 7 bases. Germline V lookup: CDR1 SGHDN, CDR2 FVKESK. The CDR3 runs to 16 residues. J lost 1 base, V lost 1 base, and 3 bases had no gene match.

This clone was counted once. The same CDR3 arises from other DNA sequences in this sample as well. The chain carries TRBV6-5 and TRBJ2-7; 10 nucleotides align to TRBD1. V dropped 0 bases and J dropped 4; count of bases not matched to a gene: 3. CDR1 MNHEY and CDR2 SVGAGI come from the germline V gene. This CDR3 has 15 residues. The CDR3 DNA is TGTGCCAGCAGTTACTCTGGACAGGGGGAGTACGAGCAGTACTTC. Residues: CASSYSGQGEYEQYF.

The chain carries TRBV10-2 and TRBJ2-5; 9 nucleotides align to TRBD1. Germline CDR1 is WSHSY and CDR2 is SAAADI. The CDR3 covers 15 residues. The V segment lost 6 bases and the J segment 4 bases; nucleotides outside the gene matches: 9. CDR3 sequence: CASSRGQGFAETQYF. The CDR3 DNA reads as TGCGCCAGCAGCCGGGGACAGGGTTTTGCAGAGACCCAGTACTTC.

V and J are TRBV3-1 (or the pseudogene TRBV3-2) and TRBJ1-5, with D uncertain. The V gene's germline CDR1 is LGHDT and CDR2 YNNKEL (reference sequence). The length of the CDR3 is 13 residues. Trimming took 1 base from V and 4 from J, leaving 5 bases between them. The CDR3 nucleotides read TGTGCCAGCAGCCAAGTTGGAAATCAGCCCCAGCATTTT. It translates to CASSQVGNQPQHF.

This rearrangement joins TRBV18 to TRBJ2-5; 12 nucleotides align to TRBD2. Germline V gene data show CDR1 as KGHSH and CDR2 as LQKENI. This CDR3 region has 17 residues. V was pared by 4 bases and J by 2 bases, with 8 bases of the junction left unmatched. CDR3 nucleotides: TGTGCCAGCTCACAAGATTGGCTAGCGGGAGGGCAAGAGACCCAGTACTTC. It encodes CASSQDWLAGGQETQYF.

V is TRBV10-3 and J is TRBJ2-7; TRBD2 aligns across 12 bases. Germline values: CDR1 ENHRY, CDR2 SYGVKD. This CDR3 contains 13 residues. V lost 9 bases to trimming and J lost 6 bases; unmatched junction nucleotides: 6. In DNA form, the CDR3 reads TGTGCCATTCACGGGACTAGCGGGCTCGAGCAGTACTTC. Protein sequence: CAIHGTSGLEQYF.

The chain recombines TRBV5-1 with TRBJ2-5; 8 bases map to TRBD1. CDR3 size: 14 residues. The V gene's germline CDR1 is SGHRS and CDR2 YFSETQ. The junction had 4 bases not matched to a gene; V was cut back by 3 bases and J by 3 bases. The CDR3 reads CASSSPGQEETQYF. The CDR3 nucleotides read TGCGCCAGCAGCTCTCCGGGACAGGAAGAGACCCAGTACTTC.

This clone has more than one count but fewer than ten. J is TRBJ2-7 and V is TRBV29-1; perhaps TRBD1 as D (5 bases). This CDR3 is 12 amino acids long. CDR1 SQVTM and CDR2 ANQGSEA come from the germline V gene. V lost 5 bases to trimming and J lost 1 base, with 9 bases between them. The CDR3 coding sequence is TGCAGCGTTAAACAGGCGTCCTACGAGCAGTACTTC. This codes for CSVKQASYEQYF.

The rearrangement links TRBV18 to TRBJ1-5, with 7 bases aligning to TRBD1. The V gene's germline CDR1 is KGHSH and CDR2 LQKENI. V shed 6 bases and J 7 bases; nucleotides not matched to a gene: 6. The CDR3 has 13 amino acids. CDR3 in amino acids: CASSQDREQPQHF. Written as DNA, the CDR3 is TGTGCCAGCTCCCAAGACAGGGAACAGCCCCAGCATTTT.

Only a few counts were recorded for this clone. The V call is TRBV6-2 or TRBV6-3, the J call TRBJ1-6, with unresolved D. Germline V gives CDR1 MNHEY, CDR2 SVGEGT. The CDR3 is made up of 12 amino acids. V was pared by 0 bases and J by 15 bases, with 9 bases between. This CDR3 is CASSYSEKGLHF. As DNA, the CDR3 is TGTGCCAGCAGTTACTCCGAAAAGGGCCTCCACTTT.

The chain joins TRBV15 to TRBJ2-1; D tentatively reads TRBD1 or TRBD2 (6 bases each). The V end lost 0 bases, the J end lost 9 bases, and 15 bases lay between the germline ends. The V gene's germline CDR1 is LNHNV and CDR2 YYDKDF (reference sequence). CDR3 length equals 15 residues. This CDR3 is CATSREGGSLGEQFF. For the CDR3, the DNA is TGTGCCACCAGCAGAGAGGGGGGCAGCCTCGGTGAGCAGTTCTTC. Combining the CDR3 with reference TRBV15 and TRBJ2-1 gives the whole variable domain DAMVIQNPRYQVTQFGKPVTLSCSQTLNHNVMYWYQQKSSQAPKLLFHYYDKDFNNEADTPDNFQSRRPNTSFCFLDIRSPGLGDTAMYLCATSREGGSLGEQFFGPGTRLTVL.

This rearrangement joins TRBV24-1 to TRBJ1-5; a weak D match, TRBD1 (5 bases). Germline assignment: CDR1 KGHDR and CDR2 SFDVKD. The CDR3 runs to 11 residues. V lost 7 bases and J 7 bases, leaving 7 bases between the germline ends. The CDR3 DNA sequence: TGTGCCACCAGGGGGGAACAGCCCCAGCATTTT. It yields the protein CATRGEQPQHF.